Below are 13 T cell receptor beta chains sequenced from a single sample in a study of blood T cell repertoires in COVID-19. Assay: immunoSEQ multiplex PCR; the TCRdb copy retains only in-frame clones and omits some. The sample consists of around 47,000 clones, over 75% of them appearing once. The material sequenced was peripheral blood. The receptors derive from a woman over 75 with COVID-19, enrolled during active disease.

This chain connects TRBV2 to TRBJ1-5; D possibly corresponds to TRBD1 (6 bases). The germline CDR1 and CDR2 sequences are SNHLY and FYNNEI. The CDR3 has 14 amino acids. V gave up 6 bases and J gave up 0 bases, with 9 bases separating them. The CDR3 DNA sequence: TGTGCCAGCAGCATACAGGGTAGCAATCAGCCCCAGCATTTT. It encodes CASSIQGSNQPQHF.

The chain recombines TRBV5-1 with TRBJ1-5, with 8 bases identical to TRBD1. The ends lost 4 bases at V and 6 bases at J; junction bases unmatched: 6. Germline V CDR1 and CDR2: SGHRS, YFSETQ. This CDR3 has 14 amino acids. CDR3 DNA sequence: TGCGCCAGCAGCCCCGGACAGGGCGGTCAGCCCCAGCATTTT. The encoded protein is CASSPGQGGQPQHF.

The genes are TRBV19 and TRBJ2-1, with TRBD2 matching over 13 bases. The germline V gene has CDR1 LNHDA and CDR2 SQIVND (reference sequence). J gave up 8 bases and V 9 bases, and 7 bases lay outside the gene matches. This CDR3 region has 14 residues. In DNA, the CDR3 is TGTGCCAGCGAAAGGACTAGCGGGAGTTATGAGCAGTTCTTC. This codes for CASERTSGSYEQFF.

This sequence joins TRBV3-1 (or the pseudogene TRBV3-2) and TRBJ2-1, with 7 bases that match TRBD2. Losses at the gene ends were 0 bases for V and 12 bases for J; bases not matched to a gene: 11. Germline-derived CDR1 and CDR2 are LGHDT and YNNKEL (reference sequence). The CDR3 runs 15 residues. The CDR3 is CASSQDRLAALRQFF. The CDR3 coding sequence is TGTGCCAGCAGCCAAGATCGACTAGCCGCTCTTAGGCAGTTCTTC.

The chain is built from TRBV18 and TRBJ2-3; D perhaps matches TRBD2 (6 bases). Germline-derived CDR1 and CDR2 are KGHSH and LQKENI. The CDR3 is 14 residues long. Trimming stripped 3 bases from V and 1 base from J, with 8 bases between. CDR3 bases: TGTGCCAGCTCACCGACTAGTGGCACAGATACGCAGTATTTT. Protein sequence: CASSPTSGTDTQYF.

The chain uses TRBV6-1 and TRBJ2-1; D gene uncertain. Germline V gene data show CDR1 as MNHNS and CDR2 as SASEGT. This CDR3 has 14 residues. V was shortened by 1 base and J by 4 bases, with 8 bases between the two germline ends. The CDR3 DNA reads TGTGCCAGCAGTGAAGGGCCTCCATACAATGAGCAGTTCTTC. This encodes CASSEGPPYNEQFF.

This clone was detected many times. The chain carries TRBV27 and TRBJ2-5; possible D gene TRBD1, 6 bases. Deletions cut 6 bases from V and 4 bases from J, with 12 bases between. CDR1 MNHEY and CDR2 SMNVEV come from the germline V gene (reference sequence). The CDR3 has 13 residues. CDR3 protein: CASRDTGSETQYF. For the CDR3, the DNA is TGTGCCAGCAGGGACACAGGGTCAGAGACCCAGTACTTC.

The chain couples TRBV6-5 to TRBJ1-3; unclear D gene. The CDR3 extends over 13 amino acids. Trimming took off 6 bases at V and 1 base at J, with 7 bases between the two ends. In germline, CDR1 is MNHEY, CDR2 SVGAGI. In DNA form, the CDR3 reads TGTGCCAGCAGGTCAGGATCTGGAAACACCATATATTTT. Translated, it gives CASRSGSGNTIYF.

The gene calls are TRBV28 and TRBJ2-7, with 13 bases identical to TRBD2. With 5 bases clipped from V and 2 bases from J, the junction kept 3 bases outside the gene matches. From germline, CDR1 is MDHEN and CDR2 SYDVKM. This CDR3 contains 15 residues. The CDR3 reads CASSPGTSGTYEQYF. In DNA form, the CDR3 reads TGTGCCAGCAGTCCTGGGACTAGCGGGACCTACGAGCAGTACTTC.

The table lists this clone with a few counts. The CDR3 region is CASRTSGYNEQFF. The CDR3, as DNA: TGTGCCAGCCGGACTAGCGGCTACAATGAGCAGTTCTTC. The V call is TRBV2, the J call TRBJ2-1; 10 bases map to TRBD2. Germline V gene sequence: CDR1 SNHLY, CDR2 FYNNEI. The CDR3 loop spans 13 amino acids. Losses at the gene ends were 8 bases for V and 3 bases for J; bases not matched to a gene: 1.

Remarks on this clone: An end of the junction does not agree with germline; a read error may underlie this. J is TRBJ1-6 and V is TRBV19, with D tentatively TRBD1 (6 bases). CDR1 and CDR2 (germline): LNHDA, SQIVND (reference sequence). The CDR3 totals 15 residues. The CDR3 region has the DNA TGTGCCAGTAGTGCACAGGGCTCCAATAATTCACCCCTCCACTTT. Its translation: CASSAQGSNNSPLHF.

V gene TRBV27 combines with J gene TRBJ1-2; tentatively, D is TRBD1 (6 bases). V was cut by 2 bases and J by 4 bases, with 14 bases left in between. There are 15 residues in the CDR3. Germline loops: CDR1 MNHEY, CDR2 SMNVEV (reference sequence). The CDR3 spells CASSLRGGRVYGYTF. The CDR3 DNA reads TGTGCCAGCAGTTTACGGGGGGGGCGCGTCTATGGCTACACCTTC.

This chain uses TRBV19 with TRBJ1-4, with D tentatively TRBD1 (6 bases). V lost 5 bases and J 7 bases, leaving 11 bases between the germline ends. Germline CDR1 reads LNHDA; CDR2 reads SQIVND (reference sequence). CDR3 length: 13 residues. CDR3 nucleotide sequence: TGTGCCAGTAGTTCCAGGGGTTCTGAAAAACTGTTTTTT. It translates to CASSSRGSEKLFF.